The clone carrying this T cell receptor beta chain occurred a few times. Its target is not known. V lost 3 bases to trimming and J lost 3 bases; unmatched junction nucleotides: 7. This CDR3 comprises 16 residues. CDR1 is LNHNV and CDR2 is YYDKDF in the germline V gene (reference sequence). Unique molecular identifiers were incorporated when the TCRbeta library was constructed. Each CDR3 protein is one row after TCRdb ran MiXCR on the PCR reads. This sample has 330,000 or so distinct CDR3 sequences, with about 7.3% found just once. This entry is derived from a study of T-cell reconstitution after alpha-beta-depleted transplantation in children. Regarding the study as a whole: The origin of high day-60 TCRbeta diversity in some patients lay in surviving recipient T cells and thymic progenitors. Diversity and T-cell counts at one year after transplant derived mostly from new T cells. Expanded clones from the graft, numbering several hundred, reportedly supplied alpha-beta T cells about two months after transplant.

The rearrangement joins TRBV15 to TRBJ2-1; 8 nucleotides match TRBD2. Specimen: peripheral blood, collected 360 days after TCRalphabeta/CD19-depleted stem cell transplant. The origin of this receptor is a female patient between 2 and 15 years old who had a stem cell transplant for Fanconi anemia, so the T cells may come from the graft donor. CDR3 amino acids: CATSRSYAGGYNEQFF. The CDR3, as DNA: TGTGCCACCAGCAGGTCCTATGCGGGGGGCTACAATGAGCAGTTCTTC.